This T cell receptor (beta chain) was recovered during a study of blood T cell repertoires in COVID-19. Note on this clone: The sample has other DNA sequences that encode this CDR3 too.

The CDR3 is 13 amino acids. The V and J ends lost 6 bases and 4 bases, in that order; junction bases with no gene match: 3. In the original workflow: For nucleated cells, counts were estimated from reference gene primer amplification. Assay: immunoSEQ multiplex PCR; the TCRdb copy retains only in-frame clones and omits some. V, J and clone size are taken as reported in that table, and D and trimming were inferred from the DNA itself. The data show fewer than 200,000 clones, 80% to 85% seen once. The source of this sequence is a woman aged 80 or over with active or convalescent COVID-19. Sequenced: peripheral blood. The chain couples TRBV12-3 or TRBV12-4 to TRBJ1-1; 9 bases fit TRBD1. CDR3 coding DNA: TGTGCCAGCAGCCAACAGGGGGCCACTGAAGCTTTCTTT. It is translated as CASSQQGATEAFF.